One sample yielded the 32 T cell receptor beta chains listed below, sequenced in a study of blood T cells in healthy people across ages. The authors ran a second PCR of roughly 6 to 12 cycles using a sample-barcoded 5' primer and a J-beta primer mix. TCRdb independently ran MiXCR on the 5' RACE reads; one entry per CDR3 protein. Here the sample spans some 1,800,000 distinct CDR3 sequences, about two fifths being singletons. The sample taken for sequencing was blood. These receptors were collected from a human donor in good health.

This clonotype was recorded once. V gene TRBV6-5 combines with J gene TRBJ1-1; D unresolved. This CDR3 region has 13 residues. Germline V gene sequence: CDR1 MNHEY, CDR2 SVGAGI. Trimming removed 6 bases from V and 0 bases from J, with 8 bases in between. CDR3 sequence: CASRALMNTEAFF. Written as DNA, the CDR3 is TGTGCCAGCAGGGCCTTAATGAACACTGAAGCTTTCTTT.

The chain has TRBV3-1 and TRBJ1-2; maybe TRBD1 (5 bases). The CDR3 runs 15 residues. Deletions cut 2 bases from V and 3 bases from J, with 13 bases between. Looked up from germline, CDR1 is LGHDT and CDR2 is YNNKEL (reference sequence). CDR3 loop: CASSQRAGFHYGYTF. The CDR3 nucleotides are TGTGCCAGCAGCCAAAGAGCAGGGTTTCACTATGGCTACACCTTC.

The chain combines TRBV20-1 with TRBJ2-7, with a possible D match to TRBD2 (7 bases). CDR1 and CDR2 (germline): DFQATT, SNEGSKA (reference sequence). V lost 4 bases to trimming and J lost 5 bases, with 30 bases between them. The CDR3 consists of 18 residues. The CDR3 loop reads CSAIGPVGGPLGFNEQYF. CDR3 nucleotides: TGCAGTGCTATTGGTCCAGTGGGGGGGCCTCTGGGCTTCAACGAGCAGTACTTC.

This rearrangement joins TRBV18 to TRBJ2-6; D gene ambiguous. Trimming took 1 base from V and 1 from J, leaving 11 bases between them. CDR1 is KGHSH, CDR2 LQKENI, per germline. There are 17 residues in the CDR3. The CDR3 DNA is TGTGCCAGCTCACCACAGACCCTTGTTTCTGGGGCCAACGTCCTGACTTTC. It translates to CASSPQTLVSGANVLTF. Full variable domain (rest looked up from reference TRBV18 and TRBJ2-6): NAGVMQNPRHLVRRRGQEARLRCSPMKGHSHVYWYRQLPEEGLKFMVYLQKENIIDESGMPKERFSAEFPKEGPSILRIQQVVRGDSAAYFCASSPQTLVSGANVLTFGAGSRLTVL.

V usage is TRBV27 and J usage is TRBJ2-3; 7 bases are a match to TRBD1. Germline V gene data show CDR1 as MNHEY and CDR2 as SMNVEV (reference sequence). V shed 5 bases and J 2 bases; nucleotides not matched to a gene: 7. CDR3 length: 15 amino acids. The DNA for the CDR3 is TGTGCCAGCAGTCCATGGGACAGAAACACAGATACGCAGTATTTT. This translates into CASSPWDRNTDTQYF.

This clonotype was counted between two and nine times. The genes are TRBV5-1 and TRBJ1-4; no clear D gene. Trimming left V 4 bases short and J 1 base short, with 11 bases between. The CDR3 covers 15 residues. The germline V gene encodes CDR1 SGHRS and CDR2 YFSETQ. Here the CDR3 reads CASSPTTLTNEKLFF. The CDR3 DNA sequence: TGCGCCAGCAGCCCGACTACTTTAACTAATGAAAAACTGTTTTTT.

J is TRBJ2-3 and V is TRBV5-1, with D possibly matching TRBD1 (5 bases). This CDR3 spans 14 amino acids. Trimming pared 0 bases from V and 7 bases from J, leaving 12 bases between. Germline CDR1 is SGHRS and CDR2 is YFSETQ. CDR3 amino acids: CASSLGWQGNTQYF. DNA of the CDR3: TGCGCCAGCAGCTTGGGTTGGCAGGGCAATACGCAGTATTTT.

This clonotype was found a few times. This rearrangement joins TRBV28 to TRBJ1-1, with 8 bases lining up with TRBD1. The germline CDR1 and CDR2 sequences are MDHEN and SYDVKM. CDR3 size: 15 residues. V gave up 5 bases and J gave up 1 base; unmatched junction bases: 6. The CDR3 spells CASSTPGTGNTEAFF. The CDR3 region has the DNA TGTGCCAGCAGTACCCCAGGGACAGGGAACACTGAAGCTTTCTTT.

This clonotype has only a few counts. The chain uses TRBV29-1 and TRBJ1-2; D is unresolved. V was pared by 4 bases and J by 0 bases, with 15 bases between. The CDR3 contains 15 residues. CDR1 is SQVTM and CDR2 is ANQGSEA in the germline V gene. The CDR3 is CSVVGSQASNYGYTF. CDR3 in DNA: TGCAGCGTTGTTGGGTCCCAGGCCTCTAACTATGGCTACACCTTC.

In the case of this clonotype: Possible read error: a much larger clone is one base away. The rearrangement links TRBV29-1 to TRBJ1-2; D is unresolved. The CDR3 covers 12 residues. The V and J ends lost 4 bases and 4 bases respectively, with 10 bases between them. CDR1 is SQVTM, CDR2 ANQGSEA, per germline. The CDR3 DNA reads TGCAGCGTTGCGGGGTGTGGCTATGGCTACACCTTC. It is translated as CSVAGCGYGYTF.

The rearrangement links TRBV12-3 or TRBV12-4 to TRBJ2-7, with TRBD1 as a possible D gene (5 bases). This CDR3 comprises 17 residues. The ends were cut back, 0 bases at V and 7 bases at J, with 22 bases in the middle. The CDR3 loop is CASSLAPSPKGLDEQYF. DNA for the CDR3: TGTGCCAGCAGTTTAGCGCCCAGCCCGAAGGGGTTGGATGAGCAGTACTTC.

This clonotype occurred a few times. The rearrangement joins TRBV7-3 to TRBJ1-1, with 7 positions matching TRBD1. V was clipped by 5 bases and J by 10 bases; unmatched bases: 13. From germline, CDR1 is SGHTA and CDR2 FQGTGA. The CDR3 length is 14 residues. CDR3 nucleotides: TGTGCCAGCAGCGAGAATAGGGACAGCTTCCCAGCTTTCTTT. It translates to CASSENRDSFPAFF.

CDR3 sequence (DNA): TGTGCCAGCAGAAAACCCCGACAGGGGGGGAACACTGAAGCTTTCTTT. Translating it yields CASRKPRQGGNTEAFF. The J gene is TRBJ1-1, the V gene TRBV28, with 9 nucleotides matching TRBD1. This CDR3 is 16 amino acids long. CDR1 is MDHEN and CDR2 is SYDVKM in the germline V gene. The V gene end was trimmed by 6 bases and the J gene end by 1 base; junction bases not matched to a gene: 9.

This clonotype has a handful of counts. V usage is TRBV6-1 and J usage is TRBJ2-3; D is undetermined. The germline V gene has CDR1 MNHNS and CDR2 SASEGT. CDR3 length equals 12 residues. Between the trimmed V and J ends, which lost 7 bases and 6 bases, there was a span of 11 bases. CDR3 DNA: TGTGCCAGCACCCCCCTACGGGATACGCAGTATTTT. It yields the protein CASTPLRDTQYF.

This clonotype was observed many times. The CDR3 DNA reads as TGTGCCAGCAGTCACATTGCAGGGGCTGGGACCCAGTACTTC. Residues: CASSHIAGAGTQYF. The chain combines TRBV12-3 or TRBV12-4 with TRBJ2-5; possibly TRBD1 for D (6 bases). The CDR3 length is 14 residues. With 5 bases removed from V and 7 bases from J, the gap between germline ends came to 17 bases.

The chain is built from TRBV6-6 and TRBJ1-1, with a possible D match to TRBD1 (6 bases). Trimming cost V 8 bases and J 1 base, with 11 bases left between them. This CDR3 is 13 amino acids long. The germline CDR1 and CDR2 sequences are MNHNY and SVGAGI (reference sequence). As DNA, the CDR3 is TGTGCCAGCGGACGAGGGGGGAACACTGAAGCTTTCTTT. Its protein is CASGRGGNTEAFF.

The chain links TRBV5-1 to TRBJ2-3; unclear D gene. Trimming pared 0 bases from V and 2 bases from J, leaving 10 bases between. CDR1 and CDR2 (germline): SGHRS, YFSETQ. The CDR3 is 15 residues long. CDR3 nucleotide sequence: TGCGCCAGCAGCTTGGGGGTGATGGACACAGATACGCAGTATTTT. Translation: CASSLGVMDTDTQYF.

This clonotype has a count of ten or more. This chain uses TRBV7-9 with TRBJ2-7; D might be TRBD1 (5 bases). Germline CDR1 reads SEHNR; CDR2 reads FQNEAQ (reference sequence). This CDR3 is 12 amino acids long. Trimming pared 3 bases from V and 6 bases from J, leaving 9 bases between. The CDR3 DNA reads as TGTGCCAGCAGCTTCTCAGGGTTCGAGCAGTACTTC. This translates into CASSFSGFEQYF.

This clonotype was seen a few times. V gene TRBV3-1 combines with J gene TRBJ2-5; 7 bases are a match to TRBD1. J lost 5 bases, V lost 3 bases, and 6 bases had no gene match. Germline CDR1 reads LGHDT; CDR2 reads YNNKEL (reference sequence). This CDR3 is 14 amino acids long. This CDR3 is CASSHAQGTETQYF. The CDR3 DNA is TGTGCCAGCAGCCATGCACAGGGGACGGAGACCCAGTACTTC.

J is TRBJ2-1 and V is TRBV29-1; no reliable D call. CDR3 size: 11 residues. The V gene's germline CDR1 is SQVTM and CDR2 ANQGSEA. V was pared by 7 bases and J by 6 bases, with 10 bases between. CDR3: CSAERANEQFF. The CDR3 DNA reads TGCAGCGCTGAGCGCGCCAATGAGCAGTTCTTC.

CDR3 amino acids: CSAGGPGTYEQYF. Here the CDR3 DNA reads TGCAGTGCTGGGGGACCAGGAACCTACGAGCAGTACTTC. The chain has TRBV20-1 and TRBJ2-7; either TRBD1 or TRBD2 may fit D (5 bases each). Germline V CDR1 and CDR2: DFQATT, SNEGSKA (reference sequence). With 5 bases removed from V and 2 bases from J, the gap between germline ends came to 13 bases. This CDR3 spans 13 amino acids.

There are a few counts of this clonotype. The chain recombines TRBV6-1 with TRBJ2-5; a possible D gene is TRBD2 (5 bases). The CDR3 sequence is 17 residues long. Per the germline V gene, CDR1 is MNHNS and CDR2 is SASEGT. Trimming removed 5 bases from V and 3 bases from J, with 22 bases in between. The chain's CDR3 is CASSNPSSTRGKETQYF. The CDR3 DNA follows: TGTGCCAGCAGTAATCCATCCTCAACTAGAGGAAAAGAGACCCAGTACTTC.

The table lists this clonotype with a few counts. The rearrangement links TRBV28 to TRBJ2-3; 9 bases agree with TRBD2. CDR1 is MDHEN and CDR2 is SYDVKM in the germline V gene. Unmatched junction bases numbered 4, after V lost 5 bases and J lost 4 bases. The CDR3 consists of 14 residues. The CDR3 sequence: CASSASGTADTQYF. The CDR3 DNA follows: TGTGCCAGCAGTGCTAGCGGGACGGCAGATACGCAGTATTTT. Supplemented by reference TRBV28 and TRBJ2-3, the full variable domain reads DVKVTQSSRYLVKRTGEKVFLECVQDMDHENMFWYRQDPGLGLRLIYFSYDVKMKEKGDIPEGYSVSREKKERFSLILESASTNQTSMYLCASSASGTADTQYFGPGTRLTVL.

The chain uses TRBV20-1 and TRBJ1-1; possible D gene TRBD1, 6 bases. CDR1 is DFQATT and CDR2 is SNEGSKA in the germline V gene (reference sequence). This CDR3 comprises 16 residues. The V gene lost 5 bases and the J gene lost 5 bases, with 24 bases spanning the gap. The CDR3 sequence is CSAEEWPGDIETEAFF. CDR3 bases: TGCAGTGCTGAGGAATGGCCAGGGGATATCGAAACTGAAGCTTTCTTT.

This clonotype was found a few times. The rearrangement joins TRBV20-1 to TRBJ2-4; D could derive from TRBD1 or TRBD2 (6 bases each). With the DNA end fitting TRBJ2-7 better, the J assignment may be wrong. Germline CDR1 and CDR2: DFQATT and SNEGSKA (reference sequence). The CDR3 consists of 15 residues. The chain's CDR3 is CSARNRVTGRNEQYF. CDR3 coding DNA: TGCAGTGCTAGAAATAGGGTTACAGGGAGGAACGAGCAGTACTTC.

As DNA, the CDR3 is TGTGCCAGCAGCTTAGGGATTAGGGATAGCAATCAGCCCCAGCATTTT. This translates into CASSLGIRDSNQPQHF. This chain joins TRBV7-8 and TRBJ1-5; D is ambiguous. The CDR3 covers 16 residues. Per germline, CDR1 SGHVS and CDR2 FQNEAQ. Between the trimmed V and J ends, which lost 1 base and 0 bases, there was a span of 10 bases.

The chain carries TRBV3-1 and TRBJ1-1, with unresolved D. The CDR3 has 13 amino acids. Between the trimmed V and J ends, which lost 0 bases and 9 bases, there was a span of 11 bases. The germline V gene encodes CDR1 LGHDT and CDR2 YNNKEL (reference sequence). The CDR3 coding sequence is TGTGCCAGCAGCCAAGACAGAGGTATGCAAGCTTTCTTT. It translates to CASSQDRGMQAFF.

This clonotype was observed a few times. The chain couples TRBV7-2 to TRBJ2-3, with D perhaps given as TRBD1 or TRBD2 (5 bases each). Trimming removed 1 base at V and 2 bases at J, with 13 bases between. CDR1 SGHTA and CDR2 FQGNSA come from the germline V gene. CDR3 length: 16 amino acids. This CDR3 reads CASSLGHPGTTDTQYF. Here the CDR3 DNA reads TGTGCCAGCAGCTTAGGCCACCCGGGGACCACAGATACGCAGTATTTT.

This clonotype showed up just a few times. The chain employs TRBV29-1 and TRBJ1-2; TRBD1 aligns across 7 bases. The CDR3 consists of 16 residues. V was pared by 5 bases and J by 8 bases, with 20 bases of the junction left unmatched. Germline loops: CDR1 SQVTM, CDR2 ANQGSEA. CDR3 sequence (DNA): TGCAGCGTTAATAGTGGACCTTACAGGGGATGGGACGGCTACACCTTC. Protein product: CSVNSGPYRGWDGYTF.

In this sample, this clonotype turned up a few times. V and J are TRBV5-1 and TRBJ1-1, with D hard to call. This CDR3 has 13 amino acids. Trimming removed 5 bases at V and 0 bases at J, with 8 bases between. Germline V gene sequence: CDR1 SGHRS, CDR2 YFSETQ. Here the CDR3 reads CASRPAMNTEAFF. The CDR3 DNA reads TGCGCCAGCAGACCCGCAATGAACACTGAAGCTTTCTTT.

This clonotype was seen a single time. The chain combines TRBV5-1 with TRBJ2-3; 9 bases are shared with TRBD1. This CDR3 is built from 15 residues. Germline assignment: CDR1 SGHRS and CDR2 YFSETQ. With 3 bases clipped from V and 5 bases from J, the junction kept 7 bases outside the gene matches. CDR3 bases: TGCGCCAGCAGCTGGGACGGGACAGGGCTAGATACGCAGTATTTT. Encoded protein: CASSWDGTGLDTQYF.

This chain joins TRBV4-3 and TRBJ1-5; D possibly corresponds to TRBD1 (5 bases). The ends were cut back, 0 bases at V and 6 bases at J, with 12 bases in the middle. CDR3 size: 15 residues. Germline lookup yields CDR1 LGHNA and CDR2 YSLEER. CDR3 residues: CASSQDITGGQPQHF. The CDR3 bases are TGCGCCAGCAGCCAAGATATCACAGGTGGTCAGCCCCAGCATTTT.